The 15 T cell receptor beta chains below come from one sample, sequenced in a study of early T cells in non-severe SARS-CoV-2 infection. In TCRdb, the 5' RACE reads were re-called with MiXCR into one record per CDR3 protein. Among around 67,000 distinct CDR3 sequences, 9.5% to 12% were seen once, and the ten largest hold 5% to 7%. This sample comprised whole blood, obtained at baseline. These receptors all come from an adult who was a healthcare worker with PCR-confirmed SARS-CoV-2 infection or an uninfected control (not recorded which).

This chain links TRBV27 with TRBJ2-3; 10 nucleotides agree with TRBD2. This CDR3 has 16 residues. V was clipped by 7 bases and J by 6 bases; unmatched bases: 13. The germline V gene encodes CDR1 MNHEY and CDR2 SMNVEV (reference sequence). CDR3 sequence (DNA): TGTGCCAGCACCCTGGGAACTAGCGGGAATTTTGATACGCAGTATTTT. Translated: CASTLGTSGNFDTQYF.

The genes are TRBV7-9 and TRBJ1-2; tentatively, D is TRBD1 (5 bases). Between the trimmed V and J ends, which lost 2 bases and 4 bases, there was a span of 8 bases. Looked up from germline, CDR1 is SEHNR and CDR2 is FQNEAQ (reference sequence). This CDR3 contains 13 residues. CDR3 region: CASSLQGRYGYTF. The DNA of the CDR3 is TGTGCCAGCAGCTTACAGGGCCGCTATGGCTACACCTTC.

The sample holds many counts of this clonotype. The gene calls are TRBV3-1 and TRBJ1-6; 7 bases line up with TRBD1. The CDR3 sequence is 18 residues long. Looked up from germline, CDR1 is LGHDT and CDR2 is YNNKEL (reference sequence). V lost 0 bases and J lost 4; bases outside the gene matches: 9. For the CDR3, the DNA is TGTGCCAGCAGCCAAGATCAAGGGGGCGCTCGTTATAATTCACCCCTCCACTTT. It encodes CASSQDQGGARYNSPLHF.

This clonotype showed up many times. The rearrangement links TRBV2 to TRBJ1-4, with D unresolved. Trimming pared 6 bases from V and 6 bases from J, leaving 11 bases between. CDR1 is SNHLY and CDR2 is FYNNEI in the germline V gene. The CDR3 has 13 amino acids. The CDR3 is CASSARRDEKLFF. CDR3 sequence (DNA): TGTGCCAGCAGCGCGAGACGGGATGAAAAACTGTTTTTT. The full variable domain, completed using reference TRBV2 and TRBJ1-4, is EPEVTQTPSHQVTQMGQEVILRCVPISNHLYFYWYRQILGQKVEFLVSFYNNEISEKSEIFDDQFSVERPDGSNFTLKIRSTKLEDSAMYFCASSARRDEKLFFGSGTQLSVL.

The chain recombines TRBV4-3 with TRBJ2-1; a weak D match, TRBD1 (6 bases). Per the germline V gene, CDR1 is LGHNA and CDR2 is YSLEER. The ends were cut back, 4 bases at V and 4 bases at J, with 11 bases in the middle. The CDR3 consists of 14 residues. CDR3 coding DNA: TGCGCCAGCAGCCGGGAGCAGGGGTACAATGAGCAGTTCTTC. Its translation is CASSREQGYNEQFF.

This clonotype was detected ten times or more. The rearrangement uses TRBV25-1 and TRBJ1-2, with D possibly TRBD1 on 5 matching bases. Germline assignment: CDR1 MGHDK and CDR2 SYGVNS. Trimming pared 1 base from V and 8 bases from J, leaving 14 bases between. CDR3 length equals 14 residues. The CDR3 region has the DNA TGTGCCAGCAGTGAATCGGCAGGGACGAGGGGCTACACCTTC. Protein sequence: CASSESAGTRGYTF.

On this clonotype: A much larger clone sits a single nucleotide away, making a read error possible. The chain links TRBV5-1 to TRBJ1-4; 9 nucleotides agree with TRBD1. Germline CDR1 is SGHRS and CDR2 is YFSETQ. The CDR3 runs to 14 residues. CDR3: CASSFGQGNEILFF. The CDR3 DNA reads TGCGCCAGCAGCTTTGGACAGGGGAATGAAATACTGTTTTTT. Using reference TRBV5-1 and TRBJ1-4 for the parts outside the CDR3, the full variable domain is KAGVTQTPRYLIKTRGQQVTLSCSPISGHRSVSWYQQTPGQGLQFLFEYFSETQRNKGNFPGRFSGRQFSNSRSEMNVSTLELGDSALYLCASSFGQGNEILFFGSGTQLSVL.

This clonotype came up a few times. In nucleotides, the CDR3 is TGCGCCAGCAGAGGGGAGACGGTGAACACTGAAGCTTTCTTT. Protein: CASRGETVNTEAFF. This chain joins TRBV5-1 and TRBJ1-1, with D maybe TRBD1 (5 bases). V was cut by 5 bases and J by 0 bases, with 11 bases left in between. The germline V gene has CDR1 SGHRS and CDR2 YFSETQ. This CDR3 region has 14 residues.

The CDR3 DNA reads TGTGCCAGCAGCGCGACAGAGAACCACAATGAGCAGTTCTTC. This gives the protein CASSATENHNEQFF. This chain connects TRBV7-3 to TRBJ2-1, with D possibly being TRBD1 (5 bases). CDR3 size: 14 residues. Trimming took 5 bases from V and 5 from J, leaving 13 bases between them. Germline CDR1 SGHTA, CDR2 FQGTGA.

This clonotype came up many times. The V and J genes are TRBV4-2 and TRBJ2-3; 9 bases are a match to TRBD2. The CDR3 is 16 amino acids. V was clipped by 4 bases and J by 6 bases; unmatched bases: 11. CDR1 and CDR2 from the germline V gene are LGHNA and YNFKEQ. CDR3 protein: CASSPFVAGVVDTQYF. The CDR3 bases are TGTGCCAGCAGCCCGTTCGTAGCGGGAGTCGTGGATACGCAGTATTTT.

This clonotype was found a few times. V and J are TRBV18 and TRBJ2-1; 9 bases are shared with TRBD2. The CDR3 runs to 16 residues. Germline loops: CDR1 KGHSH, CDR2 LQKENI. Trimming took 0 bases from V and 6 from J; bases not matched to a gene: 6. The CDR3 nucleotides read TGTGCCAGCTCACCACCTTGGGGACTAGCAGGCAATGAGCAGTTCTTC. This codes for CASSPPWGLAGNEQFF.

The V call is TRBV4-3, the J call TRBJ2-1, with unresolved D. There are 14 residues in the CDR3. Looked up from germline, CDR1 is LGHNA and CDR2 is YSLEER. Trimming cost V 1 base and J 10 bases, with 14 bases left between them. CDR3 coding DNA: TGCGCCAGCAGCCAAGTCCGAGCTCCCATCGAGCAGTTCTTC. It yields the protein CASSQVRAPIEQFF.

The sample holds a few counts of this clonotype. This chain links TRBV7-6 with TRBJ1-6; maybe TRBD1 (5 bases). Trimming stripped 2 bases from V and 6 bases from J, with 8 bases between. The CDR3 sequence is 14 residues long. CDR1 and CDR2 from the germline V gene are SGHVS and FNYEAQ. This CDR3 reads CASSLTQANSPLHF. CDR3 nucleotides: TGTGCCAGCAGCTTAACACAGGCTAATTCACCCCTCCACTTT.

In this sample, this clonotype turned up once. The chain links TRBV12-3 or TRBV12-4 to TRBJ2-3, with 9 nucleotides matching TRBD1. This CDR3 region has 15 residues. Unmatched junction bases numbered 13, after V lost 6 bases and J lost 9 bases. The CDR3 sequence is CASSRPGQGIHTQYF. In DNA, the CDR3 is TGTGCCAGCAGCCGACCGGGACAGGGAATACACACGCAGTATTTT.

The rearrangement links TRBV10-3 to TRBJ2-1; the match to TRBD2 covers 7 bases. V shed 4 bases, J shed 3 bases, and the junction held 3 bases outside the gene matches. Germline V gives CDR1 ENHRY, CDR2 SYGVKD. The CDR3 sequence is 14 residues long. The CDR3 DNA reads as TGTGCCATCAGTGTTATAGCGGGCTACAATGAGCAGTTCTTC. Translation gives CAISVIAGYNEQFF.